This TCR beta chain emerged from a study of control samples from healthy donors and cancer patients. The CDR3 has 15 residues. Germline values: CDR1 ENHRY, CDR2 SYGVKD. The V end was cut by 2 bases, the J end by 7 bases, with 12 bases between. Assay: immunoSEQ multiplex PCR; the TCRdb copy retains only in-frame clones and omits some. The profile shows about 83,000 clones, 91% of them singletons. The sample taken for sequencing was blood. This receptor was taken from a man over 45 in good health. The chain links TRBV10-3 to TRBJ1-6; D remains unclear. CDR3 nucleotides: TGTGCCATCAGTGAGGAGGATCCTAGGAATTCACCCCTCCACTTT. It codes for CAISEEDPRNSPLHF.